The rows below give T cell receptor beta chains drawn from one sample of a study of blood T cell repertoires in COVID-19. Using immunoSEQ multiplex PCR, the repertoire was profiled, and TCRdb retains in-frame clones only, with some absent. The sample has roughly 200,000 clones; roughly 80% are singletons. Specimen: peripheral blood. The receptors here all came from a woman aged 80 or older with COVID-19, enrolled during active disease. Each CDR3 is given with its conserved first and last residue. The order of the fields is J gene, V gene, CDR3 length, D gene, CDR3 protein. A D gene is named only where the DNA matches it firmly.

>TRBJ1-6|TRBV3-1/TRBV3-2|15|-
CASSPLRASNSPLHF
>TRBJ1-1|TRBV5-1|14|-
CASSLYSSNTEAFF
>TRBJ2-1|TRBV2|12|TRBD2
CASTWGGYEQFF
>TRBJ2-1|TRBV5-1|13|-
CASSLGASNEQFF
>TRBJ1-6|TRBV9|12|-
CASSALESPLHF
>TRBJ2-1|TRBV10-3|12|TRBD2
CAISTGLAGLFF
>TRBJ1-2|TRBV29-1|16|-
CSVEGVVREGNYGYTF
>TRBJ2-1|TRBV11-2|14|TRBD2
CASSLSLAGNEQFF
>TRBJ1-6|TRBV30|14|-
CATARGGSNSPLHF
>TRBJ1-1|TRBV24-1|15|TRBD1
CATSGEGGLDTEAFF
>TRBJ2-3|TRBV7-9|15|TRBD2
CASSPGLAVTDTQYF
>TRBJ1-6|TRBV3-1/TRBV3-2|15|-
CASSQVVGSGSPLHF
>TRBJ1-3|TRBV6-5|15|-
CASSYSRQAGNTIYF
>TRBJ2-2|TRBV5-1|13|-
CASSQLGSGELFF
>TRBJ1-2|TRBV27|13|-
CASSSVGGYGYTF
>TRBJ1-6|TRBV7-2|13|TRBD1
CASSSTGESPLHF
>TRBJ2-3|TRBV7-2|14|-
CASSPRGPSDTQYF
>TRBJ1-6|TRBV2|16|-
CASSEDRAPYNSPLHF
>TRBJ1-2|TRBV4-2|14|TRBD1
CASSQGQGRYGYTF
>TRBJ2-7|TRBV2|15|TRBD1
CASKKNRDRIYEQYF
>TRBJ1-1|TRBV7-9|15|-
CASSLGLGQRTEAFF
>TRBJ2-1|TRBV3-1/TRBV3-2|16|TRBD2
CASSHLLAGTYNEQFF
>TRBJ2-1|TRBV5-1|14|TRBD2
CASSASGRVDEQFF
>TRBJ2-2|TRBV24-1|18|TRBD2
CASSGTSGTSPNTGELFF
>TRBJ1-1|TRBV27|12|TRBD1
CASSSQTGVAFF
>TRBJ1-2|TRBV4-2|18|TRBD1
CASSQSTGGLGVNYGYTF
>TRBJ1-4|TRBV11-2|15|-
CASSLGDRDNEKLFF
>TRBJ2-3|TRBV9|15|TRBD2
CASSDTSGRADTQYF
>TRBJ2-6|TRBV6-5|15|TRBD1
CASMRQGTGANVLTF
>TRBJ2-5|TRBV7-3|14|-
CASSFAGGRETQYF
>TRBJ2-6|TRBV10-3|15|TRBD1
CAISQTTGQANVLTF
>TRBJ2-3|TRBV30|12|-
CAWSVGQDTQYF
>TRBJ2-3|TRBV19|17|-
CASSIDIAGGSTDTQYF
>TRBJ1-4|TRBV5-1|14|-
CASSSTGSNEKLFF
>TRBJ2-1|TRBV5-6|17|TRBD2
CASSPIPLADDYNEQFF
>TRBJ1-2|TRBV18|15|-
CASSPNTGQNYGYTF
>TRBJ1-1|TRBV3-1/TRBV3-2|14|-
CASSQDGGPGEAFF
>TRBJ2-4|TRBV5-4|15|TRBD1
CASSLAGQGKNIQYF
>TRBJ1-3|TRBV15|16|-
CATSNPQEGLGNTIYF